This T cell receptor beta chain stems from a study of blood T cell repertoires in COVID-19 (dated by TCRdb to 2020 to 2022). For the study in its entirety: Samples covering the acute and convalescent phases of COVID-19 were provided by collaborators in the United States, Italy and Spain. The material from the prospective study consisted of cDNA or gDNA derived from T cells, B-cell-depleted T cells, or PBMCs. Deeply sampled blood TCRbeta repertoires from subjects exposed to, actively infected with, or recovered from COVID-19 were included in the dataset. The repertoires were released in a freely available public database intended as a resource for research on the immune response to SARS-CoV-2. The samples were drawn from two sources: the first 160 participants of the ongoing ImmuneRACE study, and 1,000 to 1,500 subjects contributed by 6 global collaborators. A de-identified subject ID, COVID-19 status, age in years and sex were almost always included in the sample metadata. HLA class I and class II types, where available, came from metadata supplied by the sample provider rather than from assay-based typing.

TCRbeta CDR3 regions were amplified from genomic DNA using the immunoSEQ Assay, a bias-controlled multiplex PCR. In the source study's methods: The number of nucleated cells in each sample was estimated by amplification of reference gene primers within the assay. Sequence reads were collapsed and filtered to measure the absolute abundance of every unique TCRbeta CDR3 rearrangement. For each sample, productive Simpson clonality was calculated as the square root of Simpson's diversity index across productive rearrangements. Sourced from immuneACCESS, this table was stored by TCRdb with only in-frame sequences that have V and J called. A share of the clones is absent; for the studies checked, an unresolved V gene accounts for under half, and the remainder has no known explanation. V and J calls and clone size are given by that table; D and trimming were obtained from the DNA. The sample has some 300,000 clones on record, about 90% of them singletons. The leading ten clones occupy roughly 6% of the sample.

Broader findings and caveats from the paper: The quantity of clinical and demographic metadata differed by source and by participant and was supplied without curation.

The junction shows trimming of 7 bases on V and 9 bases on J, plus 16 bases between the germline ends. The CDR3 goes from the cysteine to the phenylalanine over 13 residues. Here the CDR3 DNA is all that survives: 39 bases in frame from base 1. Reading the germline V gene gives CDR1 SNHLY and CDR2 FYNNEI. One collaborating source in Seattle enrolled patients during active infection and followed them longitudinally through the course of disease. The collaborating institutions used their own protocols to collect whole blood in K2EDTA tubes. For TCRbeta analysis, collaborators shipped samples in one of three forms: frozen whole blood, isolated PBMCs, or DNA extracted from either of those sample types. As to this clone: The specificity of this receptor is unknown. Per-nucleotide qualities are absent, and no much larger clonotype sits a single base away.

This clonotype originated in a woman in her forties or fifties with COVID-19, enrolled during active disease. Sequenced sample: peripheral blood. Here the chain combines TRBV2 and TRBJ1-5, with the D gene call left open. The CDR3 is CASKTEKLGPQHF. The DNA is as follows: TGTGCCAGCAAAACAGAAAAGTTAGGGCCCCAGCATTTT. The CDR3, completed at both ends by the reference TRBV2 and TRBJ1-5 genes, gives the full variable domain EPEVTQTPSHQVTQMGQEVILRCVPISNHLYFYWYRQILGQKVEFLVSFYNNEISEKSEIFDDQFSVERPDGSNFTLKIRSTKLEDSAMYFCASKTEKLGPQHFGDGTRLSIL.